This T cell receptor beta chain derives from a study of blood T cells in healthy people across ages (dated by TCRdb to the mid-2010s). Regarding the research as a whole: In model experiments, template switching captured about one uniquely barcoded TCR beta cDNA molecule for every two T cells. To track age-related changes in TCR beta repertoire diversity, the study relied on deep sequencing normalized with unique cDNA molecular identifiers. The donors were divided into four age groups: young (average approximately 16 years), middle-aged (around 37), aged (around 59) and long-lived (about 84). To avoid experimental bias, donors of different ages were spread randomly across the sequencing lanes. Using the same blood draw, the study looked at two additional independent replicas of 1 million unique cDNA reads for two donors, one aged 18 to 30 and the other aged 80 or older. Broad study findings and their caveats: Estimates of total diversity from one million sequenced T cells were regarded as lower bounds and underestimates. There was a strong correlation between observed TCR beta diversity and the percentage of naive T cells measured by flow cytometry. Because donor CMV infection status was unknown, age-related changes in expanded clonotypes were potentially confounded. Observed TCR beta diversity per million T cells fell roughly linearly with age, and a significant reduction was already apparent by age about 38. The long-lived group showed more naive CD4+ T cells, fewer expanded clones and increased TCR diversity than the aged group, suggesting age selection. Because profiling used bulk unsorted PBMCs, naive and antigen-experienced compartments could not be compared conclusively.

In the germline V gene, CDR1 corresponds to MDHEN and CDR2 to SYDVKM. Counted from cysteine to phenylalanine, this CDR3 has 13 amino acids. The kept DNA is CDR3 alone, 39 bases in frame from the first base. Trimmed from V: 3 bases; trimmed from J: 6 bases; junction bases lacking a gene match: 4. Receptors were amplified or captured by 5' RACE. Sequenced on an Illumina HiSeq 2500. A second roughly 7 to 11 cycle PCR used a sample-barcoded 5' primer and a J-beta primer mix. A template-switch 5' adaptor carrying 12 random nucleotides introduced a unique molecular identifier onto each TCR beta cDNA molecule. At least 3 million CDR3-containing paired-end reads were obtained from each sample. First-strand cDNA synthesis was performed from all RNA using the Mint cDNA synthesis kit, with priming by a TRBC-specific oligonucleotide. After uracil-DNA glycosylase treatment, a first 18-cycle PCR used universal primers M1SS and BC2_uni_R on all cDNA. Per the source publication's procedure: Normalization of each sample was performed by random selection of 1 million high-quality reads, each carrying a distinct molecular identifier. Reads sharing molecular identifiers were discarded rather than binned into consensus sequences. MiTCR, run with a Q25 quality threshold and the strictest error-elimination algorithm, handled CDR3 identification, clonotype clustering and error correction. Lower-bound total TCR beta diversity was estimated with a nonparametric unseen species model using Euler transformation. Using fastp at Q25 and MiXCR, TCRdb reprocessed the public reads and kept productive beta chains. Under each unique CDR3 protein, matching rows form one entry showing the most common genes and DNA. TCRdb's processing, not the authors' own work, is the source of the V and J calls. For this sample there are 650,000 to 1,000,000 distinct CDR3 sequences; less than 60% appear just once. The ten largest clonotypes hold around 18% of the sample.

In the case of this clonotype: This receptor's antigen is unknown. Within one base of it there is no much larger clone, and no base qualities were kept.

The donors were roughly 39 Caucasian individuals from Russia, aged 6 to 90 years, who were systemically healthy. About 10 milliliters of peripheral blood were collected from each donor into EDTA-treated Vacutainer tubes. Ficoll-Paque density-gradient centrifugation was used to isolate PBMCs, with at least 6 million obtained per sample. Trizol reagent was used to extract total RNA from the PBMCs, yielding at least 5.5 micrograms per sample. For every donor, flow cytometry on a PBMC aliquot measured the percentage of naive CD45RAhigh/CD27high T cells. The source of this sequence is a man older than 75 in good health. The sequenced material came from blood. In this chain, TRBV28 is recombined with TRBJ2-5, with 7 middle bases fitting TRBD2. The sequenced DNA: TGTGCCAGCAGTTTCTCGGGGGGAAAGACCCAGTACTTC. This gives the protein CASSFSGGKTQYF.